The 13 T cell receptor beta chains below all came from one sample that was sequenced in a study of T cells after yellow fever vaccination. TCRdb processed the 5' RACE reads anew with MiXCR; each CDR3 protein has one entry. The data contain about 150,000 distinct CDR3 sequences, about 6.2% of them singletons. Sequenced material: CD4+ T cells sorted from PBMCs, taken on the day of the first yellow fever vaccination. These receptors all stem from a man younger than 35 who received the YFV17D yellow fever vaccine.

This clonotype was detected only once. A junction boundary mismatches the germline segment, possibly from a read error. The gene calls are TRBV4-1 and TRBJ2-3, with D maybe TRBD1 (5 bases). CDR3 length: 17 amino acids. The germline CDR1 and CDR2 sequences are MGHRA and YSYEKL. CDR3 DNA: TGCGCCATCAGCCGATTGGACATGGGGTTTGCCACAGATACGCAGTATTTT. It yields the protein CAISRLDMGFATDTQYF.

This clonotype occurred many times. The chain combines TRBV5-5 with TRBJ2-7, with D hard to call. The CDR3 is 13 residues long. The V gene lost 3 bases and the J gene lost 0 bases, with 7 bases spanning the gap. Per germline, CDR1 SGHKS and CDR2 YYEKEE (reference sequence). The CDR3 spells CASSSRSSYEQYF. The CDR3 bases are TGTGCCAGCAGCTCTAGAAGCTCCTACGAGCAGTACTTC. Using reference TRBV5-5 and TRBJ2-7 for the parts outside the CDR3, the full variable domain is DAGVTQSPTHLIKTRGQQVTLRCSPISGHKSVSWYQQVLGQGPQFIFQYYEKEERGRGNFPDRFSARQFPNYSSELNVNALLLGDSALYLCASSSRSSYEQYFGPGTRLTVT.

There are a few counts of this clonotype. CDR3 bases: TGTGCCAGCAGTTGGGATGGGGGGCCCGGGGGGACCGGGGAGCTGTTTTTT. This translates into CASSWDGGPGGTGELFF. V and J are TRBV5-4 and TRBJ2-2; D may be TRBD2 (7 bases). V was cut by 5 bases and J by 5 bases, with 22 bases left in between. The CDR3 sequence is 17 residues long. The germline gives CDR1 SGHNT, CDR2 YYREEE (reference sequence).

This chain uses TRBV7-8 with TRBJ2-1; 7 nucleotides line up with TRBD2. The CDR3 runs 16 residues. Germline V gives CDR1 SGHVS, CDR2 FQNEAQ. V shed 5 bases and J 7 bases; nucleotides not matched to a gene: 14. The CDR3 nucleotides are TGTGCCAGCAGCCGACGTGATCGGGCTAGCGGAAATGAGCAGTTCTTC. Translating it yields CASSRRDRASGNEQFF.

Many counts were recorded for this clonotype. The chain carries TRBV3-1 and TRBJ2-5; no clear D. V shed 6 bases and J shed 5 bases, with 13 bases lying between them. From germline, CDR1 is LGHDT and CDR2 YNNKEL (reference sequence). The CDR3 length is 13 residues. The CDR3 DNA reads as TGTGCCAGCAGACCTAAATTGATGGAGACCCAGTACTTC. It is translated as CASRPKLMETQYF.

The CDR3, as DNA: TGCAGCGTCGCGTCCTTTCGGGGGCGCTTCATCAATGAGCAGTTCTTC. It translates to CSVASFRGRFINEQFF. The chain has TRBV29-1 and TRBJ2-1, with D tentatively TRBD1 or TRBD2 (6 bases each). Germline V gives CDR1 SQVTM, CDR2 ANQGSEA. The CDR3 has 16 residues. V lost 6 bases to trimming and J lost 6 bases, with 24 bases between them.

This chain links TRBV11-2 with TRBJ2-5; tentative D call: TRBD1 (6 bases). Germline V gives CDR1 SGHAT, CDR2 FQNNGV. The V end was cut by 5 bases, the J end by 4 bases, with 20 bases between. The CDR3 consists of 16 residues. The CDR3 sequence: CASSLSRWQGRETQYF. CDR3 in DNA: TGTGCCAGCAGCCTCTCCAGGTGGCAGGGGAGAGAGACCCAGTACTTC. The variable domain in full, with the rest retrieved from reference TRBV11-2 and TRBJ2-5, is EAGVAQSPRYKIIEKRQSVAFWCNPISGHATLYWYQQILGQGPKLLIQFQNNGVVDDSQLPKDRFSAERLKGVDSTLKIQPAKLEDSAVYLCASSLSRWQGRETQYFGPGTRLLVL.

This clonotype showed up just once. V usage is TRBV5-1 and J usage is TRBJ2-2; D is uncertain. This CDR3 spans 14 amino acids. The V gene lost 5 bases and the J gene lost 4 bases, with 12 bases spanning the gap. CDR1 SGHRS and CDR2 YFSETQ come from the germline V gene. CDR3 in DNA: TGCGCCAGCAGAATATTCCAGCGCACCGGGGAGCTGTTTTTT. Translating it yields CASRIFQRTGELFF.

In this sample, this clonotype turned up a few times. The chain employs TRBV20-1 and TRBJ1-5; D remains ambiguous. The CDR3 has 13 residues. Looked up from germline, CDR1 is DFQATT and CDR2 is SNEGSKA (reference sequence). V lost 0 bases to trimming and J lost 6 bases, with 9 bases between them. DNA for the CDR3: TGCAGTGCTAGAGAAGGAGTGATTCAGCCCCAGCATTTT. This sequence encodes CSAREGVIQPQHF.

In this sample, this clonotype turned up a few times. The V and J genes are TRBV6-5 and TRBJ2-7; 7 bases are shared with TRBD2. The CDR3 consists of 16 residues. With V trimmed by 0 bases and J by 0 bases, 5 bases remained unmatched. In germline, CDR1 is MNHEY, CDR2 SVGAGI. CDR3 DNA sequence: TGTGCCAGCAGTTACTCGAGTGGCGGGAGCTCCTACGAGCAGTACTTC. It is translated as CASSYSSGGSSYEQYF.

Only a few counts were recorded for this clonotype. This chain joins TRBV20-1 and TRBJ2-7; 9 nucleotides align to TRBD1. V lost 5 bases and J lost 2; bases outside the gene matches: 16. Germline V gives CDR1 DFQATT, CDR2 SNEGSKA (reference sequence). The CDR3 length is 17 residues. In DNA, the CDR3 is TGCAGTGCTGTTTTAAACTTGGGACAGGGATCGCCCTACGAGCAGTACTTC. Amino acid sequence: CSAVLNLGQGSPYEQYF.

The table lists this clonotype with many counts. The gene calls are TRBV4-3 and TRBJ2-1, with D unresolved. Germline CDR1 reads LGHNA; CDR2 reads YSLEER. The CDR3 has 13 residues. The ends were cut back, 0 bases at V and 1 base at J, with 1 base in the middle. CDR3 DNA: TGCGCCAGCAGCCAAGAGTCCTACAATGAGCAGTTCTTC. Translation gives CASSQESYNEQFF.

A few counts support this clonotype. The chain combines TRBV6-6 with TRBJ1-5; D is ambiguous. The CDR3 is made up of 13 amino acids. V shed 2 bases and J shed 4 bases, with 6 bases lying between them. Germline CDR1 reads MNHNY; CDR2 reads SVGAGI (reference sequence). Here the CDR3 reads CASSYAENQPQHF. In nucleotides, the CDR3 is TGTGCCAGCAGTTACGCGGAGAATCAGCCCCAGCATTTT.